This T cell receptor beta chain was found in a study of blood T cell repertoires in COVID-19. Study background: Acute and convalescent COVID-19 specimens originated in the United States, Italy and Spain.

Per the germline V gene, CDR1 is SGHRS and CDR2 is YFSETQ. V shed 7 bases and J shed 1 base, with 11 bases lying between them. CDR3 size: 14 residues. As processed by the authors: Using reference gene primer amplification, nucleated cell counts were estimated. Some clones are missing from TCRdb's copy, which holds only in-frame ones; the method was immunoSEQ multiplex PCR. V and J calls and clone size are copied from that table; D and trimming were computed from the DNA. The data contain 150,000 to 200,000 clones, about 87% of them seen just once; the ten biggest clones take up roughly 2.6%. This clonotype originated in a middle-aged man with active or convalescent COVID-19. Sequencing was done on a sample of peripheral blood. The chain is built from TRBV5-1 and TRBJ2-2, with a tentative D call TRBD2 (6 bases). The CDR3 reads CASGGAGNTGELFF. The CDR3, as DNA: TGCGCCAGCGGAGGAGCGGGGAACACCGGGGAGCTGTTTTTT.